A single sample is the source of the 25 T cell receptor beta chains below, sequenced in a study of identical twins' blood T cells. TCRdb re-called the 5' RACE reads with MiXCR, one entry per CDR3 protein. The sample yields 400,000 or so distinct CDR3 sequences, 28% seen once. Sequences were obtained from PBMCs. Receptors originate from a woman aged 18 to 50 in good health.

The rearrangement joins TRBV12-3 or TRBV12-4 to TRBJ2-2, with a possible D match to TRBD1 (6 bases). The CDR3 extends over 15 amino acids. V lost 4 bases to trimming and J lost 0 bases, with 9 bases between them. CDR3 sequence reads: CASSSDSPNTGELFF. CDR3 coding DNA: TGTGCCAGCAGTTCGGACAGTCCGAACACCGGGGAGCTGTTTTTT.

The chain couples TRBV3-1 to TRBJ1-2, with TRBD1 as a possible D gene (5 bases). The CDR3 runs 15 residues. V was pared by 3 bases and J by 2 bases, with 13 bases between. Germline V gives CDR1 LGHDT, CDR2 YNNKEL (reference sequence). The DNA of the CDR3 is TGTGCCAGCAGCCATCGACAGTACTTAAACTATGGCTACACCTTC. This codes for CASSHRQYLNYGYTF.

The V and J genes are TRBV6-2 or TRBV6-3 and TRBJ2-1, with D perhaps TRBD1 or TRBD2 (5 bases each). The V end lost 3 bases, the J end lost 6 bases, and 15 bases lay between the germline ends. Germline CDR1 and CDR2: MNHEY and SVGEGT. This CDR3 region has 15 residues. The CDR3 protein is CASSYHGAGGNEQFF. DNA of the CDR3: TGTGCCAGCAGTTATCATGGGGCTGGGGGCAATGAGCAGTTCTTC.

The chain combines TRBV7-6 with TRBJ1-1; D may be TRBD1 (6 bases). This CDR3 region has 15 residues. The germline V gene encodes CDR1 SGHVS and CDR2 FNYEAQ. Trimming shortened V by 5 bases and J by 1 base, and 14 bases separated the two germline ends. CDR3 in DNA: TGTGCCAGCAGCCAGATGAGGGACAAGAACACTGAAGCTTTCTTT. Protein product: CASSQMRDKNTEAFF.

This clonotype was observed a handful of times. The chain employs TRBV5-1 and TRBJ2-1; TRBD2 matches 10 bases. This CDR3 comprises 15 residues. Germline values: CDR1 SGHRS, CDR2 YFSETQ. V gave up 0 bases and J gave up 9 bases; unmatched junction bases: 6. CDR3 in amino acids: CASSLALAGVGEQFF. DNA of the CDR3: TGCGCCAGCAGCTTGGCGCTAGCGGGAGTTGGTGAGCAGTTCTTC.

V is TRBV29-1 and J is TRBJ2-1; the D gene could be TRBD1 or TRBD2 (6 bases each). The CDR3 sequence is 16 residues long. Trimming took off 5 bases at V and 4 bases at J, with 21 bases between the two ends. CDR1 is SQVTM and CDR2 is ANQGSEA in the germline V gene. For the CDR3, the DNA is TGCAGCGTTCAAGGGTCTGGGGGGCTTCCATACAATGAGCAGTTCTTC. Translating it yields CSVQGSGGLPYNEQFF.

V gene TRBV5-1 combines with J gene TRBJ2-3; unclear D gene. Germline CDR1 is SGHRS and CDR2 is YFSETQ. With 0 bases removed from V and 6 bases from J, the gap between germline ends came to 17 bases. This CDR3 region has 16 residues. The CDR3: CASSLVPALDADTQYF. Here the CDR3 DNA reads TGCGCCAGCAGCTTGGTTCCAGCCCTGGACGCGGATACGCAGTATTTT.

The chain has TRBV10-3 and TRBJ1-4; no definite D call. V was shortened by 0 bases and J by 2 bases, with 13 bases between the two germline ends. Looked up from germline, CDR1 is ENHRY and CDR2 is SYGVKD. There are 17 residues in the CDR3. The CDR3 nucleotides are TGTGCCATCAGTGAGTCCGGATCGGGAGGGACTAATGAAAAACTGTTTTTT. Amino acid sequence: CAISESGSGGTNEKLFF.

V usage is TRBV20-1 and J usage is TRBJ1-2, with TRBD1 identical over 9 bases. The CDR3 sequence is 13 residues long. Unmatched junction bases numbered 4, after V lost 5 bases and J lost 3 bases. Germline V lookup: CDR1 DFQATT, CDR2 SNEGSKA (reference sequence). CDR3 in DNA: TGCAGTGCTCCCACAGGGGGCTACTATGGCTACACCTTC. Translation: CSAPTGGYYGYTF.

In its sample, this clonotype was seen a few times. The chain is built from TRBV7-9 and TRBJ1-1, with D possibly TRBD1 on 6 matching bases. Germline V gene lookup returns CDR1 SEHNR and CDR2 FQNEAQ (reference sequence). The CDR3 extends over 14 amino acids. The V end was cut by 3 bases, the J end by 6 bases, with 14 bases between. DNA of the CDR3: TGTGCCAGCAGCTTTGACAGGTTGACCTCTGAAGCTTTCTTT. Translated, it gives CASSFDRLTSEAFF.

The table lists this clonotype with a few counts. The chain joins TRBV5-1 to TRBJ1-2; D is perhaps TRBD1 (6 bases). Per the germline V gene, CDR1 is SGHRS and CDR2 is YFSETQ. The CDR3 loop spans 15 amino acids. The V end lost 4 bases, the J end lost 6 bases, and 19 bases lay between the germline ends. DNA of the CDR3: TGCGCCAGCAGCCCCTACAGGGCGAGAGGACATGGCTACACCTTC. Translation gives CASSPYRARGHGYTF. The complete variable domain, with remaining parts taken from reference TRBV5-1 and TRBJ1-2, reads KAGVTQTPRYLIKTRGQQVTLSCSPISGHRSVSWYQQTPGQGLQFLFEYFSETQRNKGNFPGRFSGRQFSNSRSEMNVSTLELGDSALYLCASSPYRARGHGYTFGSGTRLTVV.

The chain combines TRBV24-1 with TRBJ2-1; D is perhaps TRBD2 (5 bases). The CDR3 spans 14 residues. Trimming stripped 3 bases from V and 1 base from J, with 6 bases between. The germline V gene has CDR1 KGHDR and CDR2 SFDVKD. CDR3 nucleotides: TGTGCCACCAGTGATCCGGGGTCCTACAATGAGCAGTTCTTC. It is translated as CATSDPGSYNEQFF.

This clonotype was detected a few times. The chain links TRBV6-1 to TRBJ1-2; TRBD1 aligns across 8 bases. Trimming at V came to 5 bases and at J to 6 bases, leaving 8 bases not matched to a gene. Per germline, CDR1 MNHNS and CDR2 SASEGT. CDR3 length equals 14 residues. The CDR3 here is CASSTSGQGNGYTF. CDR3 nucleotide sequence: TGTGCCAGCAGTACGAGTGGACAGGGAAATGGCTACACCTTC.

The chain recombines TRBV30 with TRBJ2-7; D is perhaps TRBD1 (5 bases). CDR3 length: 11 residues. The V end was cut by 5 bases, the J end by 9 bases, with 14 bases between. Germline CDR1 and CDR2: GTSNPN and SVGIG (reference sequence). In nucleotides, the CDR3 is TGTGCCTGGTCCCGAACAGGAGTGCAGTACTTC. It yields the protein CAWSRTGVQYF.

In DNA, the CDR3 is TGTGCCAGCAGTTACCCGACCACCAGGAGGGAGGGCTACACCTTC. Protein: CASSYPTTRREGYTF. The chain links TRBV6-6 to TRBJ1-2; no definite D call. V was shortened by 2 bases and J by 8 bases, with 18 bases between the two germline ends. The CDR3 has 15 residues. Germline lookup yields CDR1 MNHNY and CDR2 SVGAGI (reference sequence).

This clonotype was picked up many times. J is TRBJ1-2 and V is TRBV20-1, with 9 bases fitting TRBD1. CDR3 size: 13 residues. V was pared by 6 bases and J by 6 bases, with 8 bases of the junction left unmatched. CDR1 is DFQATT and CDR2 is SNEGSKA in the germline V gene (reference sequence). CDR3 region: CSAQGTGQNGYTF. The CDR3 DNA follows: TGCAGTGCCCAAGGGACAGGGCAGAATGGCTACACCTTC.

This clonotype has at least ten counts. The rearrangement joins TRBV4-1 to TRBJ2-7, with D unresolved. Deletions cut 3 bases from V and 8 bases from J, with 8 bases between. Germline CDR1 and CDR2: MGHRA and YSYEKL. This CDR3 region has 11 residues. CDR3 sequence: CASSHKEQQYF. The CDR3 DNA is TGCGCCAGCAGCCATAAGGAACAGCAGTACTTC.

This clonotype was detected ten times or more. The V and J genes are TRBV5-1 and TRBJ1-6; a possible D gene is TRBD1 (6 bases). Germline-derived CDR1 and CDR2 are SGHRS and YFSETQ. The V gene lost 2 bases and the J gene lost 1 base, with 19 bases spanning the gap. The CDR3 is made up of 19 amino acids. CDR3 residues: CASSFTGQTPTSYNSPLHF. The CDR3 nucleotides are TGCGCCAGCAGCTTCACCGGACAGACACCCACATCCTATAATTCACCCCTCCACTTT.

The chain combines TRBV9 with TRBJ2-7; D might be TRBD1 (6 bases). CDR1 SGDLS and CDR2 YYNGEE come from the germline V gene. The CDR3 sequence is 15 residues long. V was cut by 4 bases and J by 2 bases, with 16 bases left in between. The CDR3 is CASSFHGTPTYEQYF. In nucleotides, the CDR3 is TGTGCCAGCAGCTTCCACGGGACACCCACCTACGAGCAGTACTTC.

The chain employs TRBV5-5 and TRBJ1-4, with 9 bases aligning to TRBD1. J lost 2 bases, V lost 0 bases, and 5 bases had no gene match. In germline, CDR1 is SGHKS, CDR2 YYEKEE (reference sequence). The CDR3 has 17 residues. The CDR3 loop reads CASSLVGQGLTNEKLFF. CDR3 nucleotide sequence: TGTGCCAGCAGCTTGGTGGGACAGGGCCTCACTAATGAAAAACTGTTTTTT.

This chain links TRBV6-1 with TRBJ2-1; no reliable D call. Per germline, CDR1 MNHNS and CDR2 SASEGT. The V gene lost 6 bases and the J gene lost 2 bases, with 17 bases spanning the gap. CDR3 size: 16 residues. The CDR3 DNA reads TGTGCCAGCAGGCTCTTTTTCGGCGACACCTACAATGAGCAGTTCTTC. It encodes CASRLFFGDTYNEQFF.

The table lists this clonotype with a few counts. J is TRBJ2-5 and V is TRBV6-5, with 16 nucleotides matching TRBD2. This CDR3 has 14 residues. In germline, CDR1 is MNHEY, CDR2 SVGAGI. V was clipped by 5 bases and J by 13 bases; unmatched bases: 7. The CDR3 here is CASSPGLAGGILYF. In DNA form, the CDR3 reads TGTGCCAGCAGTCCGGGACTAGCGGGGGGGATTTTGTACTTC.

This clonotype appeared a few times. The chain recombines TRBV6-5 with TRBJ2-3, with D tentatively TRBD1 (5 bases). The CDR3 length is 14 residues. The V gene lost 2 bases and the J gene lost 6 bases, with 12 bases spanning the gap. Germline V lookup: CDR1 MNHEY, CDR2 SVGAGI. The CDR3 DNA sequence: TGTGCCAGCAGTTACCTTCAGGGCTGGGATACGCAGTATTTT. Translating it yields CASSYLQGWDTQYF.

V is TRBV5-1 and J is TRBJ1-2; D uncertain. Trimming took 4 bases from V and 4 from J, leaving 8 bases between them. Germline V lookup: CDR1 SGHRS, CDR2 YFSETQ. This CDR3 has 12 amino acids. This CDR3 is CASSPGFYGYTF. DNA for the CDR3: TGCGCCAGCAGCCCGGGATTCTATGGCTACACCTTC.

The chain employs TRBV7-9 and TRBJ2-3; TRBD2 matches at 7 bases. Trimming removed 2 bases from V and 1 base from J; junction bases left unmatched: 3. Germline CDR1 SEHNR, CDR2 FQNEAQ (reference sequence). This CDR3 spans 15 amino acids. CDR3 region: CASSLNLAGTDTQYF. Written as DNA, the CDR3 is TGTGCCAGCAGCTTAAACCTAGCGGGCACAGATACGCAGTATTTT.